The 28 T cell receptor beta chains below were found in one sample sequenced in a study of T cell repertoires in cytomegalovirus infection. From the reads, TCRdb called clonotypes with MiXCR, one entry per CDR3 protein. The sample carries 200,000 to 250,000 distinct CDR3 sequences, about 39% recorded once. No antigen is known for these receptors. The starting material was CD8+ T cells from cultured PBMCs, obtained from culture after CMV antigen stimulation. The receptors derive from a human donor in good health (CMV status not recorded). Some clones in this sample may be carry-over from other donors' samples.

The chain's CDR3 is CASSMGQGAYNEQFF. CDR3 DNA sequence: TGTGCCAGTAGTATGGGGCAGGGGGCGTACAATGAGCAGTTCTTC. The chain couples TRBV19 to TRBJ2-1, with 8 bases matching TRBD1. Germline V gene sequence: CDR1 LNHDA, CDR2 SQIVND (reference sequence). J lost 4 bases, V lost 3 bases, and 5 bases had no gene match. This CDR3 is 15 amino acids long.

V is TRBV24-1 and J is TRBJ2-3; D unclear. The CDR3 consists of 12 residues. Germline CDR1 KGHDR, CDR2 SFDVKD. V was pared by 1 base and J by 2 bases, with 0 bases between. In DNA form, the CDR3 reads TGTGCCACCAGTGATTTCACAGATACGCAGTATTTT. This translates into CATSDFTDTQYF.

This clonotype turned up a few times. As DNA, the CDR3 is TGTGCCAGCAGCTTAGTGCCTGAATACGAGCAGTACTTC. It encodes CASSLVPEYEQYF. The chain links TRBV7-6 to TRBJ2-7; D gene uncertain. This CDR3 has 13 amino acids. Germline CDR1 SGHVS, CDR2 FNYEAQ. V lost 1 base to trimming and J lost 4 bases, with 8 bases between them.

The chain employs TRBV2 and TRBJ2-7; tentatively, D is TRBD2 (6 bases). Germline CDR1 and CDR2: SNHLY and FYNNEI. V shed 6 bases and J shed 6 bases, with 21 bases lying between them. The CDR3 has 15 residues. The CDR3 bases are TGTGCCAGCAGGGTAGGGAGGCAGGCGGCAGGCGAGCAGTACTTC. This sequence encodes CASRVGRQAAGEQYF.

This sequence joins TRBV19 and TRBJ1-1; 8 positions agree with TRBD1. The CDR3 length is 16 residues. Germline CDR1 reads LNHDA; CDR2 reads SQIVND (reference sequence). V shed 3 bases and J 3 bases; nucleotides not matched to a gene: 9. CDR3 protein: CASSMDRASKDTEAFF. CDR3 DNA sequence: TGTGCCAGTAGTATGGACAGGGCAAGTAAGGACACTGAAGCTTTCTTT. Filled out from reference TRBV19 and TRBJ1-1, the complete variable domain reads DGGITQSPKYLFRKEGQNVTLSCEQNLNHDAMYWYRQDPGQGLRLIYYSQIVNDFQKGDIAEGYSVSREKKESFPLTVTSAQKNPTAFYLCASSMDRASKDTEAFFGQGTRLTVV.

This clonotype was found once. J is TRBJ2-1 and V is TRBV3-1, with 8 bases that match TRBD2. Trimming cost V 5 bases and J 1 base; bases outside gene matches: 4. Germline V lookup: CDR1 LGHDT, CDR2 YNNKEL (reference sequence). The CDR3 is made up of 15 amino acids. The CDR3 is CASSYIAGSYNEQFF. The CDR3, as DNA: TGTGCCAGCAGCTACATAGCGGGATCCTACAATGAGCAGTTCTTC.

V usage is TRBV11-2 and J usage is TRBJ2-7; TRBD1 is a possible D gene (5 bases). Trimming pared 1 base from V and 0 bases from J, leaving 16 bases between. CDR1 and CDR2 (germline): SGHAT, FQNNGV. This CDR3 is 17 amino acids long. Here the CDR3 DNA reads TGTGCCAGCAGCTTAGTGTCTCTTTCTGACAGCTCCTACGAGCAGTACTTC. As protein: CASSLVSLSDSSYEQYF.

The chain recombines TRBV7-9 with TRBJ2-2; D ambiguous. Germline V lookup: CDR1 SEHNR, CDR2 FQNEAQ (reference sequence). The length of the CDR3 is 15 residues. Trimming removed 5 bases from V and 0 bases from J, with 10 bases in between. The CDR3 protein is CASSLEAPNTGELFF. CDR3 DNA sequence: TGTGCCAGCAGCCTCGAAGCTCCGAACACCGGGGAGCTGTTTTTT.

The chain recombines TRBV5-4 with TRBJ2-1; no reliable D call. Germline V gene sequence: CDR1 SGHNT, CDR2 YYREEE (reference sequence). Trimming took 2 bases from V and 8 from J, leaving 17 bases between them. The CDR3 covers 15 residues. The CDR3 DNA reads TGTGCCAGCAGCTTCCCTCGGTGGCTAGAAGATGAGCAGTTCTTC. This codes for CASSFPRWLEDEQFF. The full variable domain, completed using reference TRBV5-4 and TRBJ2-1, is ETGVTQSPTHLIKTRGQQVTLRCSSQSGHNTVSWYQQALGQGPQFIFQYYREEENGRGNFPPRFSGLQFPNYSSELNVNALELDDSALYLCASSFPRWLEDEQFFGPGTRLTVL.

The table lists this clonotype with a few counts. This chain uses TRBV7-9 with TRBJ1-2, with TRBD1 identical over 10 bases. The CDR3 covers 15 residues. Per the germline V gene, CDR1 is SEHNR and CDR2 is FQNEAQ (reference sequence). V shed 6 bases and J 4 bases; nucleotides not matched to a gene: 8. The DNA for the CDR3 is TGTGCCAGCAGGCCGACAGGGGGCCTGCCCTATGGCTACACCTTC. Translated: CASRPTGGLPYGYTF.

The chain joins TRBV11-2 to TRBJ2-3; 7 bases align to TRBD2. J was trimmed by 5 bases and V by 4 bases; bases with no gene match: 3. Germline V gene sequence: CDR1 SGHAT, CDR2 FQNNGV. This CDR3 region has 13 residues. The CDR3 reads CASSSSGEDTQYF. CDR3 coding DNA: TGTGCCAGCAGCTCCAGCGGGGAAGATACGCAGTATTTT.

This chain links TRBV7-9 with TRBJ2-3, with 8 bases aligning to TRBD2. CDR3 size: 17 residues. Germline CDR1 reads SEHNR; CDR2 reads FQNEAQ (reference sequence). J gave up 0 bases and V 4 bases, and 9 bases lay outside the gene matches. CDR3 sequence (DNA): TGTGCCAGCAGCTCTTACGATGGCGGGAGGAGCACAGATACGCAGTATTTT. Its translation: CASSSYDGGRSTDTQYF.

The V gene is TRBV7-9, the J gene TRBJ2-1; 10 bases align to TRBD2. CDR1 and CDR2 (germline): SEHNR, FQNEAQ (reference sequence). The trim removed 5 bases at V and 9 bases at J, leaving 16 bases unmatched. The CDR3 runs to 17 residues. The CDR3 sequence: CASSGRQLAGSRSEQFF. CDR3 DNA: TGTGCCAGCAGCGGCCGTCAACTAGCGGGATCTAGATCTGAGCAGTTCTTC. The full variable domain, rest sourced from reference TRBV7-9 and TRBJ2-1, is DTGVSQNPRHKITKRGQNVTFRCDPISEHNRLYWYRQTLGQGPEFLTYFQNEAQLEKSRLLSDRFSAERPKGSFSTLEIQRTEQGDSAMYLCASSGRQLAGSRSEQFFGPGTRLTVL.

This clonotype was observed a single time. The chain recombines TRBV12-3 or TRBV12-4 with TRBJ2-3; TRBD1 is a possible D gene (6 bases). The CDR3 runs 14 residues. Written as DNA, the CDR3 is TGTGCGTACGAAAGGGGGTTTCATCCAGATACGCAGTATTTT. Its translation: CAYERGFHPDTQYF.

The V and J genes are TRBV6-5 and TRBJ2-2; TRBD2 matches 13 bases. Germline CDR1 and CDR2: MNHEY and SVGAGI. The CDR3 spans 21 residues. The junction had 15 bases not matched to a gene; V was cut back by 2 bases and J by 3 bases. CDR3 sequence: CASSYTRSRLAGGEDTGELFF. Written as DNA, the CDR3 is TGTGCCAGCAGTTACACTAGATCGAGACTAGCGGGGGGAGAGGACACCGGGGAGCTGTTTTTT.

The chain is built from TRBV11-2 and TRBJ1-3; D is unclear. In germline, CDR1 is SGHAT, CDR2 FQNNGV. The CDR3 runs to 15 residues. V shed 7 bases and J shed 0 bases, with 13 bases lying between them. DNA of the CDR3: TGTGCCAGCACCCCTTGGCGGACCTCTGGAAACACCATATATTTT. Encoded protein: CASTPWRTSGNTIYF.

This clonotype was found many times. This CDR3 reads CASSPILLERETQYF. CDR3 sequence (DNA): TGTGCCAGCAGCCCGATACTACTAGAACGCGAGACCCAGTACTTC. The chain is built from TRBV7-2 and TRBJ2-5, with D maybe TRBD2 (5 bases). The CDR3 is 15 residues long. The V gene's germline CDR1 is SGHTA and CDR2 FQGNSA. Trimming removed 5 bases from V and 5 bases from J, with 18 bases in between.

This clonotype appeared many times. The CDR3: CASSLHAGGGLQETQYF. The CDR3 DNA follows: TGTGCCAGCAGCTTACATGCCGGCGGGGGACTCCAAGAGACCCAGTACTTC. The rearrangement uses TRBV7-2 and TRBJ2-5, with TRBD2 identical over 7 bases. The CDR3 runs 17 residues. Per the germline V gene, CDR1 is SGHTA and CDR2 is FQGNSA. J was trimmed by 1 base and V by 2 bases; bases with no gene match: 10.

The V gene is TRBV7-6, the J gene TRBJ1-1, with 7 bases matching TRBD1. The CDR3 is 18 amino acids. J lost 2 bases, V lost 2 bases, and 14 bases had no gene match. CDR1 is SGHVS, CDR2 FNYEAQ, per germline. The CDR3 protein is CASSLYNPGTAGNTEAFF. CDR3 bases: TGTGCCAGCAGCTTATACAATCCCGGGACAGCTGGAAACACTGAAGCTTTCTTT. The full variable domain, completed using reference TRBV7-6 and TRBJ1-1, is GAGVSQSPRYKVTKRGQDVALRCDPISGHVSLYWYRQALGQGPEFLTYFNYEAQQDKSGLPNDRFSAERPEGSISTLTIQRTEQRDSAMYRCASSLYNPGTAGNTEAFFGQGTRLTVV.

This clonotype was counted a few times. The V call is TRBV7-6, the J call TRBJ1-6; unclear D gene. Trimming left V 5 bases short and J 0 bases short, with 11 bases between. The length of the CDR3 is 16 residues. Germline V CDR1 and CDR2: SGHVS, FNYEAQ. CDR3 loop: CASSPREISYNSPLHF. DNA for the CDR3: TGTGCCAGCAGCCCCCGGGAGATCTCCTATAATTCACCCCTCCACTTT.

This chain connects TRBV29-1 to TRBJ1-3, with D unresolved. CDR3 length: 12 amino acids. Trimming removed 7 bases from V and 1 base from J, with 8 bases in between. The germline gives CDR1 SQVTM, CDR2 ANQGSEA. The CDR3 DNA reads as TGCAGCGCGACGGGTTCTGGAAACACCATATATTTT. Translation gives CSATGSGNTIYF.

V is TRBV27 and J is TRBJ2-1; possible D gene TRBD2, 6 bases. The CDR3 is 17 residues long. CDR1 is MNHEY, CDR2 SMNVEV, per germline (reference sequence). V was clipped by 0 bases and J by 0 bases, with 12 bases between them. Written as DNA, the CDR3 is TGTGCCAGCAGTTTATCGCCGGGACTGTCCTCCTACAATGAGCAGTTCTTC. It translates to CASSLSPGLSSYNEQFF.

This clonotype was counted once. Its ends do not fully match the called genes, so a read error is possible. The chain is built from TRBV19 and TRBJ2-2; the match to TRBD2 covers 10 bases. The CDR3 consists of 16 residues. The germline V gene has CDR1 LNHDA and CDR2 SQIVND (reference sequence). The CDR3 loop reads CASSMASGRNTGELFF. DNA of the CDR3: TGTGCAAGTAGTATGGCTAGCGGGAGGAACACCGGGGAGCTGTTTTTT.

The V call is TRBV11-2, the J call TRBJ1-3; no definite D call. This CDR3 has 12 amino acids. Trimming shortened V by 3 bases and J by 3 bases, and 3 bases separated the two germline ends. Germline V gene sequence: CDR1 SGHAT, CDR2 FQNNGV. The CDR3 coding sequence is TGTGCCAGCAGCTTCGATGGAAACACCATATATTTT. It encodes CASSFDGNTIYF. Variable domain in full (rest from reference TRBV11-2 and TRBJ1-3): EAGVAQSPRYKIIEKRQSVAFWCNPISGHATLYWYQQILGQGPKLLIQFQNNGVVDDSQLPKDRFSAERLKGVDSTLKIQPAKLEDSAVYLCASSFDGNTIYFGEGSWLTVV.

This clonotype appeared many times. The rearrangement uses TRBV7-9 and TRBJ1-4; D may be TRBD1 (6 bases). Germline V gene lookup returns CDR1 SEHNR and CDR2 FQNEAQ (reference sequence). Trimming removed 1 base at V and 0 bases at J, with 12 bases between. CDR3 length equals 17 residues. The CDR3 nucleotides are TGTGCCAGCAGCTTAGAAAGGGACACCACAACTAATGAAAAACTGTTTTTT. Its protein is CASSLERDTTTNEKLFF.

The V and J genes are TRBV6-8 and TRBJ2-7; 9 bases are a match to TRBD1. This CDR3 spans 13 amino acids. Germline CDR1 MNHGY, CDR2 SAAAGT. V shed 6 bases and J 6 bases; nucleotides not matched to a gene: 6. The CDR3 reads CASRTGGIVEQYF. In DNA, the CDR3 is TGTGCCAGCAGGACAGGGGGAATCGTCGAGCAGTACTTC.

The V gene is TRBV20-1, the J gene TRBJ2-1, with D maybe TRBD1 (5 bases). CDR1 is DFQATT and CDR2 is SNEGSKA in the germline V gene (reference sequence). V was pared by 1 base and J by 4 bases, with 20 bases between. This CDR3 is 17 amino acids long. The CDR3 loop is CSARGDGPDTLYNEQFF. The CDR3 DNA reads as TGCAGTGCTAGAGGCGATGGACCGGACACCTTATACAATGAGCAGTTCTTC.

This clonotype was picked up a small number of times. The chain employs TRBV7-3 and TRBJ2-1; 9 nucleotides align to TRBD1. The germline V gene has CDR1 SGHTA and CDR2 FQGTGA. The CDR3 loop spans 15 amino acids. J lost 6 bases, V lost 5 bases, and 8 bases had no gene match. The CDR3 coding sequence is TGTGCCAGCAGCCAAGCCGGGACAGGGCTCAATGAGCAGTTCTTC. Translated: CASSQAGTGLNEQFF.